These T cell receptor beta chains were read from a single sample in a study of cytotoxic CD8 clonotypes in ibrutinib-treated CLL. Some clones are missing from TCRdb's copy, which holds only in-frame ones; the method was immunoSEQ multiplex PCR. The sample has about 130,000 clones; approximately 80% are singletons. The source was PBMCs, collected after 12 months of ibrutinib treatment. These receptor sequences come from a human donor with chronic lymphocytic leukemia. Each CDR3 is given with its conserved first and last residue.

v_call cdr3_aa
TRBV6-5 CASSYGRGLSNQPQHF
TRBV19 CASSILRGTGAYGYTF
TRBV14 CASSQVAGGLGEKLFF
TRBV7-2 CASSLVLTGTDTQYF
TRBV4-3 CASSQQSSTDTQYF
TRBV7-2 CASSLGAGEGEQYF
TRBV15 CATSRDGTGFFQPQHF
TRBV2 CASGRTGVIDTQYF
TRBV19 CASSIRERWTEAFF
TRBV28 CASSFGGVETQYF
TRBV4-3 CASSQYWGGFADTQYF
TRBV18 CASSPPLLAGGLEQYF
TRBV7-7 CASSPSQRGYNEQFF
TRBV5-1 CASSLSIGAEQYF
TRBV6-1 CASSDVAIETQYF
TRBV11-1 CASSLNSGRYNEQFF
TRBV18 CASSSGLTTTNEKLFF
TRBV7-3 CASSSSGRSTDTQYF
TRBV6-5 CASSRQGVGEQFF
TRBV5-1 CASSLAKAGGQETQYF
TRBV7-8 CASSPRYGTSGRRNEQFF
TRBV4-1 CASSPTGPRYGYTF
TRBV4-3 CASSQGGQGYGNTIYF
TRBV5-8 CASSFPGQGIGSYGYTF
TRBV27 CASRRNTGTTEAFF
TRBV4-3 CASSRTSGKDRQYF
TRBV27 CASRAAAGPISYEQYF
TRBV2 CASSPSYRGLSGYTF
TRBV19 CASSIGGSSGPRDGYTF
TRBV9 CASSVGQETQYF
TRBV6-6 CASRTATYEQYF
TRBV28 CASSDRFLWEQYF
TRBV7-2 CASSSIDILAGGRGETQYF
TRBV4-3 CASSQDGYEQYF
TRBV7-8 CASSVSGSPFGSSGNTIYF
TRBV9 CASSVDGTGYNEQFF
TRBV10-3 CAINRAPGRPQHF
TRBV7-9 CASSPNTDTQYF
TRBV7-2 CASSFENYGYTF
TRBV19 CASSIGGINTEAFF
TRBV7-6 CASSKNKFLRGNQPQHF
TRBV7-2 CASSLDWTGGMSNQPQHF